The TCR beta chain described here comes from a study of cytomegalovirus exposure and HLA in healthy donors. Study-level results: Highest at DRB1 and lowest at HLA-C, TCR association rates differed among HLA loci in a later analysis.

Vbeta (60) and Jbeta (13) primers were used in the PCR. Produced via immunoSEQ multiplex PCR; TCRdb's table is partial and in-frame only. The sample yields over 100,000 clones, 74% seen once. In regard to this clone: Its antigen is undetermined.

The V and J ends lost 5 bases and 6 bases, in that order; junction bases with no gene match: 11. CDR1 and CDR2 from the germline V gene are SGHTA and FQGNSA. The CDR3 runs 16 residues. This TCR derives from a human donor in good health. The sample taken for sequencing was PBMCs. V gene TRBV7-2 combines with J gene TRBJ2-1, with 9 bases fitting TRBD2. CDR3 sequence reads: CASSPPGGRAGNEQFF. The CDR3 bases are TGTGCCAGCAGCCCTCCCGGCGGGAGGGCTGGCAATGAGCAGTTCTTC.